These 27 T cell receptor beta chains originate from one sample sequenced in a study of STAT5B mutations in CD4+ large granular lymphocyte leukemia. The protocol was immunoSEQ multiplex PCR, while the TCRdb copy is restricted to in-frame clones and leaves out a portion. The table lists approximately 20,000 clones, around 70% of them singletons, with 30% in the top ten. Sequencing input: CD4+ T cells from blood buffy coats. The receptors originated from a human donor in good health.

V gene TRBV4-2 combines with J gene TRBJ2-2; 10 bases fit TRBD2. The CDR3 extends over 15 amino acids. Germline V lookup: CDR1 LGHNA, CDR2 YNFKEQ. V dropped 4 bases and J dropped 2; count of bases not matched to a gene: 1. CDR3 amino acids: CASSRTSGNTGELFF. DNA for the CDR3: TGTGCCAGCAGCCGGACTAGCGGAAACACCGGGGAGCTGTTTTTT.

The chain couples TRBV6-1 to TRBJ2-7; possibly TRBD1 or TRBD2 for D (5 bases each). Germline CDR1 reads MNHNS; CDR2 reads SASEGT. The CDR3 is 13 residues long. Trimming took off 10 bases at V and 5 bases at J, with 18 bases between the two ends. The CDR3 protein is CATRTGLGHEQYF. The CDR3 DNA reads as TGTGCCACCCGGACGGGGCTCGGTCACGAGCAGTACTTC.

The chain carries TRBV19 and TRBJ2-7; D gene unclear. Germline V gene data show CDR1 as LNHDA and CDR2 as SQIVND (reference sequence). The CDR3 consists of 13 residues. The V end lost 4 bases, the J end lost 1 base, and 8 bases lay between the germline ends. The CDR3 sequence is CASSNPASYEQYF. The CDR3 nucleotides are TGTGCCAGTAGTAATCCAGCATCCTACGAGCAGTACTTC. The complete variable domain, with remaining parts taken from reference TRBV19 and TRBJ2-7, reads DGGITQSPKYLFRKEGQNVTLSCEQNLNHDAMYWYRQDPGQGLRLIYYSQIVNDFQKGDIAEGYSVSREKKESFPLTVTSAQKNPTAFYLCASSNPASYEQYFGPGTRLTVT.

This chain uses TRBV6-1 with TRBJ2-3; D not resolved. With 3 bases removed from V and 3 bases from J, the gap between germline ends came to 10 bases. The CDR3 totals 14 residues. Germline V gene lookup returns CDR1 MNHNS and CDR2 SASEGT. The CDR3 reads CASSEDPTTDTQYF. The CDR3 DNA follows: TGTGCCAGCAGTGAGGACCCAACAACAGATACGCAGTATTTT.

The chain links TRBV5-6 to TRBJ2-7, with D perhaps matching TRBD1 or TRBD2 (6 bases each). This CDR3 spans 13 amino acids. V gave up 6 bases and J gave up 7 bases, with 17 bases separating them. The germline gives CDR1 SGHDT, CDR2 YYEEEE. The CDR3 protein is CASTGGRAEEQYF. The CDR3 DNA reads as TGTGCCAGCACCGGGGGCAGGGCTGAAGAGCAGTACTTC.

CDR3: CASSRDPRDTEAFF. CDR3 coding DNA: TGCGCCAGCAGCCGGGACCCACGCGACACTGAAGCTTTCTTT. The chain joins TRBV5-1 to TRBJ1-1, with D possibly matching TRBD1 (5 bases). V was clipped by 4 bases and J by 3 bases, with 13 bases between them. The germline gives CDR1 SGHRS, CDR2 YFSETQ. This CDR3 has 14 residues.

The CDR3 DNA reads TGCGCCAGCAGCCAAGATTCGGGGTATGCGCAGTATTTT. This codes for CASSQDSGYAQYF. The rearrangement links TRBV4-1 to TRBJ2-3; tentative D call: TRBD2 (5 bases). Germline V CDR1 and CDR2: MGHRA, YSYEKL. The CDR3 sequence is 13 residues long. V was trimmed by 0 bases and J by 10 bases, leaving 11 bases between them.

The chain recombines TRBV5-1 with TRBJ2-2; 11 bases fit TRBD2. CDR3 length: 16 residues. V shed 5 bases, J shed 2 bases, and the junction held 5 bases outside the gene matches. Per germline, CDR1 SGHRS and CDR2 YFSETQ. The chain's CDR3 is CASRSSGGRNTGELFF. The CDR3 nucleotides are TGCGCCAGCAGGTCTAGCGGGGGGCGTAACACCGGGGAGCTGTTTTTT.

The chain carries TRBV11-2 and TRBJ2-7; tentatively, D is TRBD1 or TRBD2 (6 bases each). V shed 5 bases and J shed 4 bases, with 15 bases lying between them. Germline CDR1 reads SGHAT; CDR2 reads FQNNGV. CDR3 length equals 14 residues. CDR3 amino acids: CASSLYRGGYEQYF. The CDR3 DNA is TGTGCCAGCAGCCTATACAGAGGGGGGTACGAGCAGTACTTC.

Of note for this clone: At one end, the junction sequence differs from germline, possibly due to a read error. This chain connects TRBV7-7 to TRBJ2-2; D uncertain. This CDR3 has 14 residues. The V gene's germline CDR1 is SSHAT and CDR2 FNYEAQ (reference sequence). CDR3: CASSPRLNTGELFF. The CDR3 DNA is TGTGCTAGCAGCCCCCGACTGAACACCGGGGAGCTGTTTTTT.

The CDR3 coding sequence is TGTGCCAGCCTCGGACAGGGTTACTACGAGCAGTACTTC. Its translation: CASLGQGYYEQYF. The chain uses TRBV28 and TRBJ2-7; 8 positions match TRBD1. V trimming: 8 bases; J trimming: 3 bases; junction bases outside the gene matches: 6. The CDR3 covers 13 residues. CDR1 is MDHEN and CDR2 is SYDVKM in the germline V gene.

This chain connects TRBV7-2 to TRBJ2-1; D is possibly TRBD2 (5 bases). This CDR3 is built from 14 residues. The germline CDR1 and CDR2 sequences are SGHTA and FQGNSA. Between the trimmed V and J ends, which lost 1 base and 10 bases, there was a span of 14 bases. Here the CDR3 DNA reads TGTGCCAGCAGCTTAGTTGTTGGAGAGCGGGAGCAGTTCTTC. Amino acids: CASSLVVGEREQFF.

This sequence joins TRBV19 and TRBJ2-4; weak D call: TRBD1 (6 bases). Germline V gene lookup returns CDR1 LNHDA and CDR2 SQIVND (reference sequence). The CDR3 spans 11 residues. V was trimmed by 11 bases and J by 8 bases, leaving 13 bases between them. Here the CDR3 reads CASGDRDIQYF. Written as DNA, the CDR3 is TGTGCCTCAGGGGATAGGGACATTCAGTACTTC. The full variable domain, its missing parts supplied by reference TRBV19 and TRBJ2-4, is DGGITQSPKYLFRKEGQNVTLSCEQNLNHDAMYWYRQDPGQGLRLIYYSQIVNDFQKGDIAEGYSVSREKKESFPLTVTSAQKNPTAFYLCASGDRDIQYFGAGTRLSVL.

The chain joins TRBV19 to TRBJ2-7; 7 nucleotides align to TRBD1. Unmatched junction bases numbered 7, after V lost 5 bases and J lost 3 bases. Per the germline V gene, CDR1 is LNHDA and CDR2 is SQIVND (reference sequence). The CDR3 sequence is 14 residues long. DNA for the CDR3: TGTGCCAGTAGTCGAACCGGGACAGACTACGAGCAGTACTTC. This translates into CASSRTGTDYEQYF. Based on the CDR3 plus reference TRBV19 and TRBJ2-7, the full variable domain is DGGITQSPKYLFRKEGQNVTLSCEQNLNHDAMYWYRQDPGQGLRLIYYSQIVNDFQKGDIAEGYSVSREKKESFPLTVTSAQKNPTAFYLCASSRTGTDYEQYFGPGTRLTVT.

J is TRBJ1-6 and V is TRBV5-6, with D perhaps matching TRBD1 (6 bases). Germline V gene lookup returns CDR1 SGHDT and CDR2 YYEEEE. The V and J ends lost 4 bases and 9 bases respectively, with 14 bases between them. The CDR3 has 14 amino acids. This CDR3 is CASSPDRTSSPLHF. The CDR3 DNA is TGTGCCAGCAGCCCAGACAGGACAAGTTCACCCCTCCACTTT. The full variable domain, with the rest looked up from reference TRBV5-6 and TRBJ1-6, is DAGVTQSPTHLIKTRGQQVTLRCSPKSGHDTVSWYQQALGQGPQFIFQYYEEEERQRGNFPDRFSGHQFPNYSSELNVNALLLGDSALYLCASSPDRTSSPLHFGNGTRLTVT.

The V gene is TRBV5-1, the J gene TRBJ2-7; possibly TRBD1 or TRBD2 for D (5 bases each). V lost 10 bases, J lost 1 base, and 12 bases lay in between. The CDR3 covers 12 residues. Germline values: CDR1 SGHRS, CDR2 YFSETQ. CDR3 protein: CASGTDSYEQYF. The CDR3 coding sequence is TGCGCCTCTGGGACGGATTCCTACGAGCAGTACTTC. Supplemented by reference TRBV5-1 and TRBJ2-7, the full variable domain reads KAGVTQTPRYLIKTRGQQVTLSCSPISGHRSVSWYQQTPGQGLQFLFEYFSETQRNKGNFPGRFSGRQFSNSRSEMNVSTLELGDSALYLCASGTDSYEQYFGPGTRLTVT.

This clone was seen more than once but under ten times. The chain couples TRBV4-1 to TRBJ2-3; D is uncertain. Germline-derived CDR1 and CDR2 are MGHRA and YSYEKL. The CDR3 has 16 amino acids. V lost 0 bases and J lost 2, with 12 bases in between. This chain's CDR3 is CASSQDYPAFTDTQYF. CDR3 sequence (DNA): TGCGCCAGCAGCCAAGACTACCCAGCCTTCACAGATACGCAGTATTTT.

This clone has only one observation. Here the CDR3 reads CASSIVASSYEQYF. As DNA, the CDR3 is TGTGCCAGTAGTATCGTAGCTAGCTCCTACGAGCAGTACTTC. This rearrangement joins TRBV19 to TRBJ2-7, with D unresolved. Trimming removed 3 bases from V and 0 bases from J, with 9 bases in between. Germline assignment: CDR1 LNHDA and CDR2 SQIVND (reference sequence). The CDR3 totals 14 residues.

The gene calls are TRBV7-2 and TRBJ2-3, with D perhaps matching TRBD2 (5 bases). CDR3 length equals 13 residues. CDR1 SGHTA and CDR2 FQGNSA come from the germline V gene. The V and J ends lost 3 bases and 3 bases respectively, with 7 bases between them. The CDR3 reads CASSFEGTDTQYF. The CDR3 DNA reads as TGTGCCAGCAGCTTTGAGGGAACAGATACGCAGTATTTT. The full variable domain, rest sourced from reference TRBV7-2 and TRBJ2-3, is GAGVSQSPSNKVTEKGKDVELRCDPISGHTALYWYRQSLGQGLEFLIYFQGNSAPDKSGLPSDRFSAERTGGSVSTLTIQRTQQEDSAVYLCASSFEGTDTQYFGPGTRLTVL.

V and J are TRBV7-9 and TRBJ2-3; tentative D call: TRBD2 (5 bases). The germline V and J ends were trimmed by 2 bases and 1 base, with 10 bases remaining between them. Looked up from germline, CDR1 is SEHNR and CDR2 is FQNEAQ (reference sequence). The CDR3 contains 15 residues. The CDR3 region has the DNA TGTGCCAGCAGCTTAATCCTCGGGGGCACAGATACGCAGTATTTT. It encodes CASSLILGGTDTQYF.

The chain couples TRBV5-4 to TRBJ1-2; 7 bases map to TRBD1. Trimming at V came to 10 bases and at J to 8 bases, leaving 17 bases not matched to a gene. Germline V gene sequence: CDR1 SGHNT, CDR2 YYREEE (reference sequence). This CDR3 contains 14 residues. In nucleotides, the CDR3 is TGTGCCGGGAGAGGGGGCGGCTCGGGGGGCGGCTACACCTTC. Its protein is CAGRGGGSGGGYTF.

The DNA for the CDR3 is TGTGCCAGCAGTTGGACAGGCCCCACAGATACGCAGTATTTT. Protein product: CASSWTGPTDTQYF. This sequence joins TRBV6-5 and TRBJ2-3; TRBD1 aligns across 7 bases. Germline lookup yields CDR1 MNHEY and CDR2 SVGAGI. V lost 4 bases and J lost 2; bases outside the gene matches: 3. CDR3 size: 14 residues.

This clone was counted a few times. The rearrangement uses TRBV27 and TRBJ1-1; 8 bases match TRBD1. Looked up from germline, CDR1 is MNHEY and CDR2 is SMNVEV (reference sequence). J lost 2 bases, V lost 6 bases, and 8 bases had no gene match. The CDR3 sequence is 15 residues long. The CDR3, as DNA: TGTGCCAGCAGGCCCCAGGGGGCAATTAACACTGAAGCTTTCTTT. It codes for CASRPQGAINTEAFF.

For the CDR3, the DNA is TGTGCCAGCAGCCGAGAAGCGGCGGGAGGAGCAGATACGCAGTATTTT. Translating it yields CASSREAAGGADTQYF. J is TRBJ2-3 and V is TRBV7-6, with 8 bases aligning to TRBD2. Germline CDR1 and CDR2: SGHVS and FNYEAQ. V shed 5 bases, J shed 4 bases, and the junction held 11 bases outside the gene matches. CDR3 size: 16 residues.

The genes are TRBV7-3 and TRBJ2-6; D gene ambiguous. This CDR3 region has 17 residues. Trimming cost V 1 base and J 1 base, with 11 bases left between them. Germline loops: CDR1 SGHTA, CDR2 FQGTGA. The CDR3 DNA follows: TGTGCCAGCAGCTTAAGGGCGGTGGGGTCTGGGGCCAACGTCCTGACTTTC. It yields the protein CASSLRAVGSGANVLTF. Combining the CDR3 with reference TRBV7-3 and TRBJ2-6 gives the whole variable domain GAGVSQTPSNKVTEKGKYVELRCDPISGHTALYWYRQSLGQGPEFLIYFQGTGAADDSGLPNDRFFAVRPEGSVSTLKIQRTERGDSAVYLCASSLRAVGSGANVLTFGAGSRLTVL.

The gene calls are TRBV12-5 and TRBJ2-1; 8 bases fit TRBD2. The CDR3 runs 15 residues. J was trimmed by 10 bases and V by 7 bases; bases with no gene match: 15. Germline CDR1 and CDR2: LGHNT and FRNRAP. This CDR3 reads CASAGGGGGSREQFF. DNA of the CDR3: TGTGCTAGTGCCGGGGGGGGCGGCGGGAGTCGGGAGCAGTTCTTC.

Notes on this clone: A read error may produce the germline difference seen at one junction end. J is TRBJ2-4 and V is TRBV7-9; TRBD1 agrees at 8 bases. The CDR3 runs to 15 residues. Germline assignment: CDR1 SEHNR and CDR2 FQNEAQ (reference sequence). Here the CDR3 reads CASSKAGGGENIQCF. CDR3 bases: TGTGCCAGCAGCAAAGCAGGGGGCGGGGAAAACATTCAGTGCTTC.